What follows is one TCR beta chain and its context. What it binds is unknown. The data were taken from a study of radiation and T cells in renal cell carcinoma. Study-level results: From baseline, blood top tumor clonotypes peaked at 2 weeks post-radiation.

CDR3 length: 18 residues. V dropped 5 bases and J dropped 0 bases, with 21 bases sitting between them. Germline V gives CDR1 SGDLS, CDR2 YYNGEE. TCRdb keeps only in-frame clones here, not all; method: immunoSEQ multiplex PCR. Of roughly 80,000 clones detected, around four fifths appear once; the ten largest clones hold roughly 2.2%. Documented time point: blood 4 weeks post-SBRT, at nephrectomy. The treatment here: 15 Gy SBRT to primary tumor, nephrectomy 4 weeks later. Nephrectomy followed 15 Gy stereotactic body radiation by 4 weeks. The patient's renal cell carcinoma had clear cell pathology. This chain links TRBV9 with TRBJ1-3; tentatively, D is TRBD1 (5 bases). The source of this sequence is an older woman with renal cell carcinoma. The sequencing used blood, collected from a patient whose treatment included radiotherapy and nephrectomy. The CDR3 bases are TGTGCCAGCAGTTCCGGGGGAAGGGATCTTATCTCTGGAAACACCATATATTTT. Translating it yields CASSSGGRDLISGNTIYF.